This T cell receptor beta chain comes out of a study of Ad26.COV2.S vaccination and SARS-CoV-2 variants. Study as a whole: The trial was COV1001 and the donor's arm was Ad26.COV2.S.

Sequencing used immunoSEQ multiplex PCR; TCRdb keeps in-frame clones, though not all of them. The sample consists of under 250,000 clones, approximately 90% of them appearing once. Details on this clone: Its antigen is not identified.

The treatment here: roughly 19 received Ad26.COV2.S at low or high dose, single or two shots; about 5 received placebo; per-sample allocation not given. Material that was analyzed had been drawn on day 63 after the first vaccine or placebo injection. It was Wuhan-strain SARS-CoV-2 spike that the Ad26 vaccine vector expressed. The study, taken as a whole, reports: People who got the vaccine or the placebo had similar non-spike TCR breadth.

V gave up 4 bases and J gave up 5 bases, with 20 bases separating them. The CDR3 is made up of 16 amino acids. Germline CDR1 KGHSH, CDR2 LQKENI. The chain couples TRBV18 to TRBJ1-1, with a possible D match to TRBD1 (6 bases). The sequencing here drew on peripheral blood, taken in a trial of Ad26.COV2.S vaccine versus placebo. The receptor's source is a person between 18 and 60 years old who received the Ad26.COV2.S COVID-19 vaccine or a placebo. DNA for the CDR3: TGTGCCAGCTCACAGCAGGGGCAGCCCACGGGGACTGAAGCTTTCTTT. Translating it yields CASSQQGQPTGTEAFF.